The rows below give T cell receptor beta chains drawn from one sample of a study of T-cell reconstitution after alpha-beta-depleted transplantation in children. TCRdb used MiXCR to reprocess the PCR reads, holding one entry per CDR3 protein. The sample has 200,000 or so distinct CDR3 sequences, roughly 7.1% seen once. The sequenced sample was PBMCs, obtained before TCRalphabeta/CD19-depleted stem cell transplant. Every receptor here comes from a boy aged 2-15 years with acute lymphoblastic leukemia, due to receive a stem cell transplant. Each CDR3 is given with its conserved first and last residue. Fields, in order: J gene, CDR3 length, V gene, D gene, CDR3 protein. A D gene is named only where the DNA matches it firmly.

TRBJ2-7 12 TRBV28 - CASKVDTNEQYF
TRBJ2-7 16 TRBV7-8 TRBD2 CASSLAGGTRTYEQYF
TRBJ1-4 14 TRBV20-1 - CSARDLTGGEKLFF
TRBJ1-6 13 TRBV20-1 TRBD1 CSAQQGIDSPLHF
TRBJ2-1 13 TRBV6-6 - CASSSAGNGEQFF
TRBJ2-5 16 TRBV28 TRBD1 CASSPRDSWYQETQYF
TRBJ2-5 14 TRBV7-2 - CASSLNSGQETQYF
TRBJ1-1 13 TRBV5-1 - CASSLSGDSEAFF
TRBJ2-1 15 TRBV6-1 - CASSPPGNYYNEQFF
TRBJ2-1 14 TRBV5-1 TRBD1 CASSLGQGSDEQFF
TRBJ2-5 13 TRBV6-2/TRBV6-3 TRBD2 CASRTSGQETQYF
TRBJ1-2 13 TRBV13 - CASSLRLVYGYTF
TRBJ2-1 18 TRBV20-1 TRBD2 CSASGLAKLMRPYNEQFF